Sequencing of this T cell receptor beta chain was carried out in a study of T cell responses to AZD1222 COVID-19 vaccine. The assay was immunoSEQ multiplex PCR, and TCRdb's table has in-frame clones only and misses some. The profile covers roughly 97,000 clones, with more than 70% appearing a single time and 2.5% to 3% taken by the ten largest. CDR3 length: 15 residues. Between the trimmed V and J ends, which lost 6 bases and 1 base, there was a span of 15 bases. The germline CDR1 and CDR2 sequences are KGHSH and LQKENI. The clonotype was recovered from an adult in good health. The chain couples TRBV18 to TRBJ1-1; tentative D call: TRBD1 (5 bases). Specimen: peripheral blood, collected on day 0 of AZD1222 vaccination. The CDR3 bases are TGTGCCAGCTCTCTCGGGGCGGAAAGGAACACTGAAGCTTTCTTT. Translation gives CASSLGAERNTEAFF.